The T cell receptor beta chain under discussion was sequenced for a study of T-cell memory formation after mild COVID-19. The overall study: Clustering of TCRs was largely donor specific. The study's findings and limits: Researchers found some responding clones in pre-infection memory, a sign that cross-reactive memory joined. Contracting CD4+ clones were located mainly in CM and EM, and CD8+ clones in EMRA. Clones contracting over day 15 to 85 were CD4/CD8 balanced, with later expanders leaning CD4+.

TCRdb fed the 5' RACE reads into MiXCR, producing one record per CDR3 protein. The sample lists 350,000 to 500,000 distinct CDR3 sequences; roughly a quarter were seen once. The CDR3 extends over 14 amino acids. V was clipped by 9 bases and J by 0 bases, with 14 bases between them. In germline, CDR1 is SEHNR, CDR2 FQNEAQ (reference sequence). A remark on this clonotype: The target antigen is unknown.

The chain links TRBV7-9 to TRBJ1-1; no firm D call. The specimen was PBMCs or a T cell subset sorted from them (not recorded which). The sequence came from an adult woman who had mild COVID-19 (a few samples of this study predate the infection). Cell type and time point are not known. The CDR3: CASRMAAMNTEAFF. The CDR3 nucleotides read TGTGCCAGTAGAATGGCAGCAATGAACACTGAAGCTTTCTTT.